A selection of T cell receptor beta chains follows, all from one sample in a study of cytomegalovirus exposure and HLA in healthy donors. Repertoires were generated with immunoSEQ multiplex PCR, while TCRdb's copy carries only in-frame clones and drops some. The data contain some 150,000 clones, more than 65% of them seen just once; the ten biggest clones take up around 6.2%. Source material: PBMCs. The receptors derive from a man aged 30-40 years in good health and CMV-seropositive. Both conserved end residues are part of each CDR3. A D gene is named only where the DNA matches it firmly. The size field is filled for only some rows; it gives once, few, many or a size class.

TRBV28	TRBJ2-1	.	.	TGTGCCAGCAGGGGTCTAGCCCCCAGCTCCTACAATGAGCAGTTCTTC	CASRGLAPSSYNEQFF
TRBV4-3	TRBJ2-7	.	.	TGCGCCAGCAGCCAGCAAGAGAGCTCCTACGAGCAGTACTTC	CASSQQESSYEQYF
TRBV7-9	TRBJ2-6	TRBD2	.	TGTGCCAGCAGCCGGACTAGCGGGGCTCACGGGGCCAACGTCCTGACTTTC	CASSRTSGAHGANVLTF
TRBV15	TRBJ1-5	.	.	TGTGCCACCAGCAGAGTACGGCAGGGAGGTCAGCCCCAGCATTTT	CATSRVRQGGQPQHF
TRBV4-1	TRBJ1-2	.	.	TGCGCCAGCAGCCAGGCGACCGGGACAACTAACTATGGCTACACCTTC	CASSQATGTTNYGYTF
TRBV30	TRBJ2-7	TRBD1	.	TGTGCCTGGAGTAGATGGCGGGACAGGGGGTCCTACGAGCAGTACTTC	CAWSRWRDRGSYEQYF
TRBV7-9	TRBJ2-7	.	.	TGTGCCAGCAGCGTACAGATGTACGAGCAGTACTTC	CASSVQMYEQYF
TRBV25-1	TRBJ2-6	.	.	TGTGCCAGCAGTGAATCCGGTTCGGGGGCCAACGTCCTGACTTTC	CASSESGSGANVLTF
TRBV4-1	TRBJ1-1	TRBD1	.	TGCGCCAGCAGCCAAACGACAGGGGAAGCTTTCTTT	CASSQTTGEAFF
TRBV5-6	TRBJ2-6	TRBD1	.	TGTGCCAGCAGCTCTTTTCGGACAGGGATAGCCGGGGCCAACGTCCTGACTTTC	CASSSFRTGIAGANVLTF
TRBV28	TRBJ1-6	.	.	TGTGCCAGCAGTGTGCGTAATTCACCCCTCCACTTT	CASSVRNSPLHF
TRBV9	TRBJ2-7	TRBD2	.	TGTGCCAGCAGCCCGAGGGCGGGGGCCTACGAGCAGTACTTC	CASSPRAGAYEQYF
TRBV29-1	TRBJ2-3	.	.	TGCAGCGTCCAATGGGGGGGGCCCACAGATACGCAGTATTTT	CSVQWGGPTDTQYF
TRBV30	TRBJ2-1	TRBD1	.	TGTGCCTGGAGGAGGGACAGGCGACGTTCCTACAATGAGCAGTTCTTC	CAWRRDRRRSYNEQFF
TRBV5-1	TRBJ1-2	.	.	TGCGCCAGCAGCCCGTACAGGGACGGCTACACCTTC	CASSPYRDGYTF
TRBV5-1	TRBJ2-2	TRBD1	few	TGCGCCAGCAGCCAGGGGGCTGAGGGAACCGGGGAGCTGTTTTTT	CASSQGAEGTGELFF
TRBV25-1	TRBJ2-7	TRBD2	.	TGTGCCAGCAGGGTGGGACTAGGCTACGAGCAGTACTTC	CASRVGLGYEQYF
TRBV27	TRBJ2-7	.	.	TGTGCCAGCAGTTACGGGTCCCCGCGCGAGCAGTACTTC	CASSYGSPREQYF
TRBV27	TRBJ1-5	.	.	TGTGCCAGCAGTAAACAGGGAAATCAGCCCCAGCATTTT	CASSKQGNQPQHF
TRBV11-3	TRBJ2-1	.	.	TGTGCCAGCAGCTTAGATGGAGGACCCTACAATGAGCAGTTCTTC	CASSLDGGPYNEQFF
TRBV28	TRBJ1-2	.	few	TGTGCCAGCTCCACAACTATTAACTATGGCTACACCTTC	CASSTTINYGYTF
TRBV2	TRBJ1-2	.	.	TGTGCCAGCAGCCTTCTAAACTATGGCTACACCTTC	CASSLLNYGYTF
TRBV2	TRBJ2-3	.	once	TGTGCCAGCAATAACCGGGGGTCCGGGTTGAATACGCAGTATTTT	CASNNRGSGLNTQYF
TRBV6-5	TRBJ1-4	.	.	TGTGCCAGCAGTTACACAGTCTCTAATGAAAAACTGTTTTTT	CASSYTVSNEKLFF
TRBV19	TRBJ2-3	.	.	TGTGCCAGTACCCATCTGGGCTCCACAGATACGCAGTATTTT	CASTHLGSTDTQYF
TRBV30	TRBJ1-6	.	.	TGTGCCTGGAGTGTACCCATAACAGGGAATTCACCCCTCCACTTT	CAWSVPITGNSPLHF
TRBV19	TRBJ2-4	.	.	TGTGCCAGTAGTCGTTCGATCTGGGGGGACATTCAGTACTTC	CASSRSIWGDIQYF
TRBV7-9	TRBJ1-2	.	.	TGTGCCAGCAGCTCCTCTCCAGCTAACTATGGCTACACCTTC	CASSSSPANYGYTF
TRBV5-1	TRBJ2-5	TRBD1	.	TGCGCCAGCCCTACAGAGAGACAGGGGGACGAGGAGACCCAGTACTTC	CASPTERQGDEETQYF
TRBV4-1	TRBJ2-5	.	.	TGCGCCAGCAGCCAAGAAGGGTGGGAGCAGTACTTC	CASSQEGWEQYF
TRBV5-8	TRBJ2-3	TRBD1	few	TGTGCCAGCAGCATCCTAGGGACAGGGACGGATACGCAGTATTTT	CASSILGTGTDTQYF
TRBV18	TRBJ2-5	TRBD1	.	TGTGCCAGCTCACCCCAGGGACAGACACAAGAGACCCAGTACTTC	CASSPQGQTQETQYF